One T cell receptor (beta chain) is described in this entry. Its antigen remains unknown. This entry comes from a study of shared clonotypes between healthy human individuals. Overall study findings and caveats: Only blood was sampled; tissue repertoires likely differ.

Division of CD4+ cells produced a CD45RA+ naive subset and a CD45RA-negative memory subset. Trimming stripped 1 base from V and 4 bases from J, with 16 bases between. Germline assignment: CDR1 SEHNR and CDR2 FQNEAQ (reference sequence). The CDR3 length is 17 residues. Original methodology: Junction-only sequences without quality scores came from ImmunoSEQ, so filtering differed. The protocol was immunoSEQ multiplex PCR, while the TCRdb copy is restricted to in-frame clones and leaves out a portion. V and J calls and clone size come straight from that table; D and trimming were deduced from the DNA. The profile covers 2 million to 2.5 million clones, with approximately 96% appearing a single time and roughly 0.13% taken by the ten largest.

The sequence came from a man aged 18 to 30 in good health. The chain has TRBV7-9 and TRBJ2-2; D gene uncertain. Sequences were obtained from naive CD4+ T cells sorted from blood. Specified subset: CD45RA+ positively selected. The DNA for the CDR3 is TGTGCCAGCAGCTTAGTAGATGGGTTAATCTTCACCGGGGAGCTGTTTTTT. Amino acids: CASSLVDGLIFTGELFF. Together with reference TRBV7-9 and TRBJ2-2, the CDR3 gives the full variable domain: DTGVSQNPRHKITKRGQNVTFRCDPISEHNRLYWYRQTLGQGPEFLTYFQNEAQLEKSRLLSDRFSAERPKGSFSTLEIQRTEQGDSAMYLCASSLVDGLIFTGELFFGEGSRLTVL.